This passage covers 28 T cell receptor beta chains from one sample sequenced in a study of tumor-infiltrating lymphocytes in primary liver carcinoma. Co-extracting RNA and DNA was done with about 17-31 mg of unsorted bulk tissue as input. Making TCR beta cDNA involved roughly 0.55 ug total RNA and a constant-region primer. Sequencing libraries for TCR beta derived from three nested multiplex PCR rounds that used slightly modified ARM-PCR. PCR rounds one and two used TRBV1-TRBV30 forward primers with a C-beta reverse primer for around 11 cycles each. Via MiXCR, TCRdb re-called the multiplex PCR reads, giving one row per CDR3 protein. The sample gives fewer than 200,000 distinct CDR3 sequences, approximately 80% of which show up once; 15% to 20% is in the top ten. Specimen: tumor tissue from primary liver carcinoma. The receptors come from a man in his forties or fifties with primary liver carcinoma and hepatitis B virus infection.

Note on this clonotype: The CDR3 end shows no conserved phenylalanine or tryptophan, and so a read error is likely. This sequence joins TRBV14 and TRBJ2-5; TRBD1 or TRBD2 may be the D gene (5 bases each). The V end was cut by 2 bases, the J end by 4 bases, with 17 bases between. Germline V CDR1 and CDR2: SGHDN, FVKESK. The CDR3 is 16 amino acids. In DNA form, the CDR3 reads TGTGCCAGCAGCCAACATCGGGGCTCTCGGCCAGAGACCCAGTACTCC. Translated: CASSQHRGSRPETQYS.

Details on this clonotype: A read error may be the cause here, since a much bigger clone is one base away. This chain joins TRBV5-1 and TRBJ1-5; D is uncertain. The V gene's germline CDR1 is SGHRS and CDR2 YFSETQ. The CDR3 extends over 13 amino acids. The germline V and J ends were trimmed by 3 bases and 7 bases, with 11 bases remaining between them. The CDR3 DNA is TGCGCCAGCAGCTCAGGATCGGAACAGCCCCAGCATTTT. Translating gives CASSSGSEQPQHF.

As regards this clonotype: The junction departs from germline at one end; a sequencing error may be responsible. The rearrangement joins TRBV5-5 to TRBJ1-2; TRBD1 is a possible D gene (6 bases). The CDR3 length is 16 residues. Germline values: CDR1 SGHKS, CDR2 YYEKEE (reference sequence). CDR3 in amino acids: CASSLHPDRTYYGHTF. CDR3 in DNA: TGTGCCAGCAGCCTTCACCCGGACAGAACTTACTATGGCCACACCTTC.

Of note for this clonotype: This likely comes from a read error, as the CDR3 has no conserved phenylalanine or tryptophan at its end. The chain couples TRBV12-3 or TRBV12-4 to TRBJ1-5; 9 nucleotides match TRBD1. The trim removed 6 bases at V and 5 bases at J, leaving 2 bases unmatched. The CDR3 runs 13 residues. The CDR3 loop reads CASRQGAYQPQHI. CDR3 nucleotide sequence: TGTGCCAGCAGACAGGGGGCCTATCAGCCCCAGCATATT.

About this clonotype itself: One end of the junction does not line up with germline, which may come from a read error. The rearrangement uses TRBV7-8 and TRBJ1-2; possible D gene TRBD1, 6 bases. The V gene's germline CDR1 is SGHVS and CDR2 FQNEAQ. This CDR3 comprises 16 residues. The CDR3 DNA follows: TGTGCCAGCAGCATAGCGGGCCTACAGGGAGGCTATAGCTACACCTTC. It translates to CASSIAGLQGGYSYTF.

On this clonotype: Since the CDR3 does not end with the conserved phenylalanine or tryptophan, this likely comes from a read error. The limits of the CDR3 on the DNA are not certain, so only TCRdb's listed CDR3 is given. V gene TRBV28 combines with J gene TRBJ2-1; the table's D call, TRBD2, has no DNA check behind it. The CDR3 length equals 13 residues, ends included. Germline V lookup: CDR1 MDHEN, CDR2 SYDVKM. The CDR3 sequence: CARSLGTSGEHFY.

About this clonotype: It may be a read error: a sequence one base away is much more abundant. The chain recombines TRBV5-1 with TRBJ2-7, with 11 nucleotides matching TRBD1. The junction had 6 bases not matched to a gene; V was cut back by 2 bases and J by 8 bases. The CDR3 extends over 14 amino acids. CDR1 and CDR2 (germline): SGHRS, YFSETQ. The CDR3 DNA reads TGCGCCAGCAGCTTCGGACAGGGGGCGGTCAAGCAGTACTTC. Protein sequence: CASSFGQGAVKQYF. The full variable domain, with the rest looked up from reference TRBV5-1 and TRBJ2-7, is KAGVTQTPRYLIKTRGQQVTLSCSPISGHRSVSWYQQTPGQGLQFLFEYFSETQRNKGNFPGRFSGRQFSNSRSEMNVSTLELGDSALYLCASSFGQGAVKQYFGPGTRLTVT.

The rearrangement links TRBV29-1 to TRBJ1-1; D is perhaps TRBD1 (6 bases). V lost 7 bases and J lost 4, with 22 bases in between. CDR1 and CDR2 (germline): SQVTM, ANQGSEA. The CDR3 is 15 residues long. This chain's CDR3 is CSASGGWAISTEAFF. As DNA, the CDR3 is TGCAGCGCATCGGGGGGCTGGGCTATAAGCACTGAAGCTTTCTTT. Full variable domain (outside the CDR3, taken from reference TRBV29-1 and TRBJ1-1): SAVISQKPSRDICQRGTSLTIQCQVDSQVTMMFWYRQQPGQSLTLIATANQGSEATYESGFVIDKFPISRPNLTFSTLTVSNMSPEDSSIYLCSASGGWAISTEAFFGQGTRLTVV.

Concerning this clonotype itself: Germline and junction disagree at one end, which may indicate a read error. The rearrangement links TRBV4-1 to TRBJ1-6; tentative D call: TRBD1 (6 bases). CDR1 is MGHRA, CDR2 YSYEKL, per germline. The CDR3 sequence is 15 residues long. CDR3 DNA sequence: TGCACCAGCAGCCAATATAGCACAGGGAATTCATCCCTCCACTTT. The encoded protein is CTSSQYSTGNSSLHF.

This clonotype is judged large (0.1 to 1%). The chain carries TRBV29-1 and TRBJ2-1, with TRBD2 matching 12 bases. The CDR3 has 13 residues. V shed 7 bases, J shed 8 bases, and the junction held 6 bases outside the gene matches. Germline V gene sequence: CDR1 SQVTM, CDR2 ANQGSEA. The DNA of the CDR3 is TGCAGCGGGACTAGCGGGAAGCTCTATGAGCAGTTCTTC. Translated: CSGTSGKLYEQFF.

The chain joins TRBV28 to TRBJ2-6; 9 positions agree with TRBD1. Germline lookup yields CDR1 MDHEN and CDR2 SYDVKM. Germline trimming cut 7 bases from V and 3 bases from J; bases unmatched to any gene: 13. The CDR3 contains 18 residues. CDR3 coding DNA: TGTGCCAGCAATTCCCCGGGACAGGGAAAGGTTGGGGCCAACGTCCTGACTTTC. Protein sequence: CASNSPGQGKVGANVLTF.

Concerning this clonotype: A read error may account for a junction end that differs from germline. The J gene is TRBJ2-2, the V gene TRBV18, with 9 bases that match TRBD2. Germline CDR1 is KGHSH and CDR2 is LQKENI. The CDR3 length is 18 residues. The CDR3 is CASSPRQAGGPNTGGLFF. DNA of the CDR3: TGTGCCAGCTCACCTAGACAAGCGGGAGGACCGAACACCGGGGGGCTGTTTTTT.

Notes on this clonotype: Without the conserved terminal phenylalanine or tryptophan, this CDR3 likely stems from a read error. This sequence joins TRBV12-3 or TRBV12-4 and TRBJ1-1; D is perhaps TRBD1 (6 bases). V lost 0 bases and J 5 bases, leaving 19 bases between the germline ends. This CDR3 contains 17 residues. The CDR3 region has the DNA TGTGCCAGCAGTTTAGCGACAGGTCCCAGGGGAGGGACTGAAGCTTTCTCT. As protein: CASSLATGPRGGTEAFS.

The gene calls are TRBV29-1 and TRBJ2-3, with D uncertain. Trimming removed 8 bases at V and 0 bases at J, with 12 bases between. The CDR3 totals 13 residues. From germline, CDR1 is SQVTM and CDR2 ANQGSEA. CDR3 loop: CSFWVTSTDTQYF. The CDR3 DNA sequence: TGCAGCTTCTGGGTGACTAGCACAGATACGCAGTATTTT.

Worth noting for this clonotype: One end of the junction is discordant with germline, which a read error may explain. The rearrangement links TRBV29-1 to TRBJ1-1, with TRBD1 as a possible D gene (6 bases). Germline assignment: CDR1 SQVTM and CDR2 ANQGSEA. The CDR3 is 13 amino acids. The DNA of the CDR3 is TGTAGCGTTGAGGACAGCAGCAAAACTGAAGCTTTCTTT. Protein: CSVEDSSKTEAFF. Based on the CDR3 plus reference TRBV29-1 and TRBJ1-1, the full variable domain is SAVISQKPSRDICQRGTSLTIQCQVDSQVTMMFWYRQQPGQSLTLIATANQGSEATYESGFVIDKFPISRPNLTFSTLTVSNMSPEDSSIYLCSVEDSSKTEAFFGQGTRLTVV.

On this clonotype itself: The junction departs from the called germline gene at one end, perhaps through a read error. The chain links TRBV11-3 to TRBJ2-3, with 7 bases aligning to TRBD2. The germline gives CDR1 SGHNT, CDR2 YENEEA. CDR3 length: 16 residues. The CDR3 nucleotides read TGTACCAGCAGCGGCAGCCCGGTGGGAGGGGAGGATACGCAGTATTTT. Its translation: CTSSGSPVGGEDTQYF.

V is TRBV5-5 and J is TRBJ2-1, with D hard to call. V dropped 4 bases and J dropped 0 bases, with 11 bases sitting between them. CDR3 length: 15 residues. Germline V gene sequence: CDR1 SGHKS, CDR2 YYEKEE (reference sequence). CDR3 residues: CASSRIDPSYNEQFF. The CDR3 nucleotides are TGTGCCAGCAGCCGAATCGATCCCTCCTACAATGAGCAGTTCTTC.

Of note for this clonotype: At one end the junction does not follow the germline gene, possibly because of a read error. CDR3 loop: CASSPGKGYEQCF. CDR3 bases: TGTGCCAGCAGCCCAGGCAAGGGCTACGAGCAGTGCTTC. The chain uses TRBV4-3 and TRBJ2-7; D is undetermined. The CDR3 covers 13 residues. Germline loops: CDR1 LGHNA, CDR2 YSLEER.

In regard to this clonotype: This is likely a read error, given that the CDR3 carries no conserved phenylalanine or tryptophan at its end. The chain uses TRBV7-6 and TRBJ2-7; a weak D match, TRBD2 (6 bases). CDR1 is SGHVS, CDR2 FNYEAQ, per germline. This CDR3 contains 14 residues. Trimming pared 6 bases from V and 5 bases from J, leaving 17 bases between. CDR3 in amino acids: CASRPEHGSNEQYL. For the CDR3, the DNA is TGTGCCAGCAGGCCCGAGCACGGGAGCAACGAGCAGTACTTA.

The gene calls are TRBV12-3 or TRBV12-4 and TRBJ1-2; unclear D gene. The CDR3 extends over 12 amino acids. V was shortened by 3 bases and J by 13 bases, with 15 bases between the two germline ends. CDR3: CASSLGGYNCTF. The CDR3 region has the DNA TGTGCCAGCAGTTTGGGTGGATATAACTGCACCTTC.

As for this clonotype: The junction departs from the called germline gene at one end, perhaps through a read error. The chain has TRBV10-3 and TRBJ1-2; D might be TRBD1 (6 bases). Germline V CDR1 and CDR2: ENHRY, SYGVKD. This CDR3 is built from 14 residues. The CDR3 sequence: CAIGELSGDFGYTF. The CDR3 region has the DNA TGTGCCATCGGTGAGTTGTCAGGGGACTTTGGCTACACATTC.

Concerning this clonotype: Mismatch with germline at one junction end may stem from a read error. This chain connects TRBV5-6 to TRBJ2-7; TRBD2 might be the D (6 bases). CDR1 is SGHDT, CDR2 YYEEEE, per germline. The CDR3 totals 14 residues. CDR3 nucleotides: TGTGCCAGCAGCCGAACACTAGCAGGAGACGAGCAGAACTTC. It translates to CASSRTLAGDEQNF.

A word on this clonotype: An end of the junction differs from the germline gene, which may be a read error. This chain connects TRBV6-2 or TRBV6-3 to TRBJ1-1; no reliable D call. CDR1 and CDR2 from the germline V gene are MNHEY and SVGEGT. The CDR3 spans 13 residues. CDR3 sequence: CATRRGMNTEAFF. The DNA of the CDR3 is TGTGCCACTCGGCGAGGGATGAACACAGAAGCTTTCTTT.

This clonotype was found a few times. This chain uses TRBV11-1 with TRBJ2-7, with a weak D call TRBD2 (6 bases). With 9 bases removed from V and 0 bases from J, the gap between germline ends came to 18 bases. CDR1 and CDR2 from the germline V gene are SGHAT and FQDESV (reference sequence). The CDR3 is 15 residues long. The DNA for the CDR3 is TGTGCCAGTACCTCATCACGGGACTCCTCCTACGAGCAGTACTTC. Translation: CASTSSRDSSYEQYF.

V is TRBV4-2 and J is TRBJ2-5; 14 positions agree with TRBD2. Germline CDR1 reads LGHNA; CDR2 reads YNFKEQ. CDR3 length: 18 residues. This CDR3 is CARSLTTSGRAGSETQYF. The CDR3 DNA is TGTGCTAGGAGCCTAACGACTAGCGGGAGGGCCGGTTCGGAGACCCAGTACTTC.

On this clonotype: An end of the junction differs from the germline gene, which may be a read error. CDR3 loop: CTSSGYRGHTSGATVLTF. The CDR3 DNA reads TGTACCAGCAGTGGATACAGGGGTCATACCTCTGGGGCCACCGTCCTGACTTTC. The chain links TRBV6-1 to TRBJ2-6, with 7 bases lining up with TRBD1. Looked up from germline, CDR1 is MNHNS and CDR2 is SASEGT. This CDR3 region has 18 residues.

Comment on this clonotype: One end of the junction varies from germline; a read error may be responsible. This sequence joins TRBV5-1 and TRBJ2-5; D is possibly TRBD1 or TRBD2 (5 bases each). The CDR3 spans 15 residues. Per the germline V gene, CDR1 is SGHRS and CDR2 is YFSETQ. Here the CDR3 reads CTSSLVGRNQETQYF. In nucleotides, the CDR3 is TGCACCAGCAGCTTGGTGGGACGGAACCAAGAGACCCAGTACTTC.

The chain couples TRBV9 to TRBJ2-2; 7 nucleotides match TRBD2. The CDR3 covers 16 residues. CDR1 and CDR2 from the germline V gene are SGDLS and YYNGEE. Trimming at V came to 4 bases and at J to 7 bases, leaving 13 bases not matched to a gene. The CDR3 DNA follows: TGTGCCAGCAGCCTCCGCAATTACCGCGGGGGCGGGGAGCTGTTTTTT. Its protein is CASSLRNYRGGGELFF.